This entry lists 7 T cell receptor beta chains sequenced from one sample in a study of CD8 T cells in ankylosing spondylitis. TCRdb reprocessed the 5' RACE reads with MiXCR, giving one entry per CDR3 protein. The repertoire holds some 220,000 distinct CDR3 sequences, with roughly a tenth as singletons. The sample comprised blood, either unsorted or a sorted T cell fraction (not recorded which). The receptors stem from a male donor with ankylosing spondylitis or in good health (not recorded which).

This clonotype was seen repeatedly, ten times or more. The genes are TRBV15 and TRBJ2-3, with D perhaps TRBD2 (6 bases). The CDR3 totals 14 residues. Trimming took 1 base from V and 4 from J, leaving 9 bases between them. Germline V CDR1 and CDR2: LNHNV, YYDKDF (reference sequence). For the CDR3, the DNA is TGTGCCACCAGCAGAGTTCCTAGCGCAGATACGCAGTATTTT. It encodes CATSRVPSADTQYF.

This clonotype showed up many times. The CDR3 DNA reads as TGCAGTGCGACCGACGCCGGGACCGACACCTACAATGAGCAGTTCTTC. The encoded protein is CSATDAGTDTYNEQFF. The chain links TRBV20-1 to TRBJ2-1, with D perhaps matching TRBD1 or TRBD2 (5 bases each). Trimming shortened V by 6 bases and J by 2 bases, and 20 bases separated the two germline ends. CDR3 length equals 16 residues. From germline, CDR1 is DFQATT and CDR2 SNEGSKA (reference sequence).

The CDR3 DNA is TGTGCCAGCAGTGACTCAGACAGGGGCCGGGAGCTGTTTTTT. As protein: CASSDSDRGRELFF. V gene TRBV25-1 combines with J gene TRBJ2-2; 8 bases fit TRBD1. Germline V gene sequence: CDR1 MGHDK, CDR2 SYGVNS. Trimming removed 3 bases from V and 9 bases from J; junction bases left unmatched: 6. This CDR3 has 14 residues.

This clonotype was counted many times. The rearrangement uses TRBV5-1 and TRBJ1-2; D call uncertain. V was pared by 2 bases and J by 5 bases, with 7 bases between. This CDR3 is 12 amino acids long. Per germline, CDR1 SGHRS and CDR2 YFSETQ. CDR3 sequence: CASSFDEYGYTF. CDR3 in DNA: TGCGCCAGCAGCTTTGATGAGTATGGCTACACCTTC.

This clonotype was observed at least ten times. The genes are TRBV20-1 and TRBJ1-6, with D perhaps TRBD1 (5 bases). V lost 3 bases to trimming and J lost 7 bases, with 10 bases between them. The CDR3 has 13 amino acids. Germline CDR1 reads DFQATT; CDR2 reads SNEGSKA (reference sequence). The CDR3 sequence is CSARGTENSPLHF. Here the CDR3 DNA reads TGCAGTGCTAGGGGGACCGAGAATTCACCCCTCCACTTT.

In this sample, this clonotype turned up a few times. The V call is TRBV12-3 or TRBV12-4, the J call TRBJ2-3; tentatively, D is TRBD2 (6 bases). CDR3 length: 16 residues. With 3 bases removed from V and 1 base from J, the gap between germline ends came to 14 bases. The CDR3 loop is CASSFGIADRTDTQYF. The CDR3 DNA is TGTGCCAGCAGTTTTGGGATAGCGGACCGCACAGATACGCAGTATTTT.

This clonotype has at least ten counts. The CDR3 DNA reads TGTGCCAGCAGTGACCTAAGAGGACAGGGAAGAACTAATGAAAAACTGTTTTTT. It translates to CASSDLRGQGRTNEKLFF. V gene TRBV6-1 combines with J gene TRBJ1-4; 8 bases agree with TRBD1. V trimming: 3 bases; J trimming: 1 base; junction bases outside the gene matches: 10. The CDR3 consists of 18 residues. Germline V gene lookup returns CDR1 MNHNS and CDR2 SASEGT.